The source of this T cell receptor beta chain is a study of T cells in Graves' hyperthyroidism and ophthalmopathy. The study's findings and limits: Researchers report that a 13 V-J model separated ophthalmopathy from stable hyperthyroidism.

On this clonotype itself: What it binds is not known. This may come from a read error, since a much larger clone is one base off.

TCR beta CDR3 region amplification was performed from RNA transcripts. A first-round RT-PCR of the TCR CDR3 used the HTBI primer set. TCRdb processed the multiplex PCR reads anew with MiXCR; each CDR3 protein has one entry. The sample has about 660,000 distinct CDR3 sequences, about 45% seen once. The CDR3 is 16 residues long. The V end was cut by 1 base, the J end by 0 bases, with 10 bases between. The germline gives CDR1 SGHVS, CDR2 FNYEAQ. Diagnoses used clinical symptoms, serum thyroxine and TRAb, thyroid ultrasound and orbital computed tomography. The chain uses TRBV7-6 and TRBJ1-3; possibly TRBD1 for D (6 bases). The material sequenced was peripheral blood or thyroid tissue (not recorded which). This sequence originates from an adult man with Graves' disease, either hyperthyroidism or ophthalmopathy (not recorded which). The CDR3 sequence: CASSLGGQASGNTIYF. The CDR3 DNA is TGTGCCAGCAGCTTAGGGGGACAAGCCTCTGGAAACACCATATATTTT.